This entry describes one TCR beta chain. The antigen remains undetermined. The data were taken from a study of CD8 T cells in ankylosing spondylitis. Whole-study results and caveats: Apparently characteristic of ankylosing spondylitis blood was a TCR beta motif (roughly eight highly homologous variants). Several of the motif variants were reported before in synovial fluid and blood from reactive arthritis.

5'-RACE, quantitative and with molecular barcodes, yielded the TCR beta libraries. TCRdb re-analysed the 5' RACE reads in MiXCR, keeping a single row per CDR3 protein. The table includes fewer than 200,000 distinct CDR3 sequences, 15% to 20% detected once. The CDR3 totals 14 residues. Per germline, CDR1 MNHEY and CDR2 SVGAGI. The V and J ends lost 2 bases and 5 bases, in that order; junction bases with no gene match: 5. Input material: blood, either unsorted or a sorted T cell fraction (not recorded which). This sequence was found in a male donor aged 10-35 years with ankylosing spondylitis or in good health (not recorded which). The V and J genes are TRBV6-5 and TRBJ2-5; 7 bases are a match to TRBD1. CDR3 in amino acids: CASSYRGQGETQYF. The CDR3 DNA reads TGTGCCAGCAGTTACAGGGGGCAGGGGGAGACCCAGTACTTC.